This entry lists 8 T cell receptor beta chains sequenced from one sample in a study of CD8 T cells in ankylosing spondylitis. The antigens of these receptors remain unknown. Study findings and constraints: Within ankylosing spondylitis blood, a TCR beta motif made up of several highly homologous variants appeared to be characteristic.

TCRdb fed the 5' RACE reads into MiXCR, producing one record per CDR3 protein. The table lists about 460,000 distinct CDR3 sequences, roughly 5.2% of them singletons, with under 4.5% in the top ten. The sequenced sample was blood, either unsorted or a sorted T cell fraction (not recorded which). The receptors originated from a male donor with ankylosing spondylitis.

This clonotype was seen many times. The chain recombines TRBV20-1 with TRBJ2-1, with 9 nucleotides matching TRBD2. Germline V gene sequence: CDR1 DFQATT, CDR2 SNEGSKA (reference sequence). Losses at the gene ends were 1 base for V and 0 bases for J; bases not matched to a gene: 4. The length of the CDR3 is 16 residues. The CDR3 nucleotides read TGCAGTGCTAGAGTCGGTAGCGGGAGCTCCTACAATGAGCAGTTCTTC. This encodes CSARVGSGSSYNEQFF.

This clonotype was seen ten or more times. The rearrangement joins TRBV27 to TRBJ2-3, with D maybe TRBD2 (6 bases). Trimming took off 6 bases at V and 1 base at J, with 11 bases between the two ends. The CDR3 runs 14 residues. Germline CDR1 reads MNHEY; CDR2 reads SMNVEV (reference sequence). The CDR3: CASSPASGTDTQYF. The CDR3 DNA reads as TGTGCCAGCAGCCCCGCTAGCGGCACAGATACGCAGTATTTT.

This clonotype was seen repeatedly, ten times or more. The genes are TRBV7-8 and TRBJ2-5; D is perhaps TRBD1 (6 bases). The V gene's germline CDR1 is SGHVS and CDR2 FQNEAQ. V dropped 5 bases and J dropped 3 bases, with 13 bases sitting between them. The length of the CDR3 is 14 residues. In DNA form, the CDR3 reads TGTGCCAGCAGCCCAGGGGCAGGAAAAGAGACCCAGTACTTC. This gives the protein CASSPGAGKETQYF.

This clonotype was seen many times. The CDR3 loop is CASSSDRVNEQFF. The CDR3 DNA follows: TGTGCCAGCAGCTCGGACAGGGTCAATGAGCAGTTCTTC. The chain carries TRBV7-8 and TRBJ2-1, with 8 positions matching TRBD1. The CDR3 is made up of 13 amino acids. Per the germline V gene, CDR1 is SGHVS and CDR2 is FQNEAQ. V gave up 4 bases and J gave up 6 bases; unmatched junction bases: 2.

The chain couples TRBV11-1 to TRBJ2-5; TRBD1 matches at 12 bases. V lost 4 bases, J lost 4 bases, and 16 bases stayed unmatched. The CDR3 totals 19 residues. The germline V gene encodes CDR1 SGHAT and CDR2 FQDESV (reference sequence). CDR3 amino acids: CASSSRDRGPSRGPETQYF. CDR3 in DNA: TGTGCCAGCAGCTCCCGGGACAGGGGGCCGTCGCGGGGCCCAGAGACCCAGTACTTC.

This clonotype was detected ten times or more. This chain joins TRBV20-1 and TRBJ2-3; possibly TRBD1 for D (5 bases). The CDR3 is 14 residues long. V was clipped by 5 bases and J by 2 bases, with 14 bases between them. Germline CDR1 is DFQATT and CDR2 is SNEGSKA (reference sequence). The CDR3 reads CSAPTNGHTDTQYF. CDR3 nucleotides: TGCAGTGCTCCCACAAACGGACACACAGATACGCAGTATTTT.

The genes are TRBV5-1 and TRBJ2-5; 9 nucleotides match TRBD2. There are 16 residues in the CDR3. Germline loops: CDR1 SGHRS, CDR2 YFSETQ. Trimming cost V 1 base and J 4 bases; bases outside gene matches: 8. The CDR3 nucleotides read TGCGCCAGCAGCTTGAGAGGGCTAGCGGGACCAGAGACCCAGTACTTC. Protein: CASSLRGLAGPETQYF.

The chain employs TRBV5-5 and TRBJ2-1; possibly TRBD2 for D (6 bases). Germline V gives CDR1 SGHKS, CDR2 YYEKEE (reference sequence). The CDR3 is 13 amino acids. V was trimmed by 5 bases and J by 4 bases, leaving 10 bases between them. CDR3 protein: CASRRDQYNEQFF. The CDR3 coding sequence is TGTGCCAGCAGGCGGGACCAGTACAATGAGCAGTTCTTC.